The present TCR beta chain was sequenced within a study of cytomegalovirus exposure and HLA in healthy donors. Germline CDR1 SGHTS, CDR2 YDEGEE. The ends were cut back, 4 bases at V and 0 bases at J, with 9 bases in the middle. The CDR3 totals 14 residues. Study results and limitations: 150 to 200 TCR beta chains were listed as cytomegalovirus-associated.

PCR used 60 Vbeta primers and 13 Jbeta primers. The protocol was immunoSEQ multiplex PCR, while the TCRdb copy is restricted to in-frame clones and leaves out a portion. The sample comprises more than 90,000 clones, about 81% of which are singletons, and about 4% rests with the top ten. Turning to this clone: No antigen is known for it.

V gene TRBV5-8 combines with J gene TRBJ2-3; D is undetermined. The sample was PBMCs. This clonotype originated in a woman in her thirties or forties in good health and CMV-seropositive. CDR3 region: CASSPWPSTDTQYF. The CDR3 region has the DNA TGTGCCAGCAGCCCCTGGCCTAGCACAGATACGCAGTATTTT.